This T cell receptor (beta chain) was sequenced for a study of response to subunit inactivated influenza vaccine. Study findings and constraints: There was a suggestion from the authors that each seasonal influenza vaccination recruits few new T cells.

Germline-derived CDR1 and CDR2 are SGHRS and YFSETQ. V lost 2 bases to trimming and J lost 2 bases; unmatched junction nucleotides: 2. CDR3 length: 14 residues. As for this clonotype: The antigen is undetermined.

MiXCR, run by TCRdb on the RT-PCR reads, gives a single entry per CDR3 protein. The table shows about 520,000 distinct CDR3 sequences, with roughly 25% occurring only once. This clonotype was sampled from a man over 45 who received an inactivated influenza vaccine. J is TRBJ2-3 and V is TRBV5-1; TRBD1 agrees at 7 bases. Here the sequenced sample was CD4+ T cells sorted from PBMCs, taken around 5 days after vaccination. DNA for the CDR3: TGCGCCAGCAGCTTTGGACAGGACACAGATACGCAGTATTTT. Amino acid sequence: CASSFGQDTDTQYF. The entire variable domain, with the rest obtained from reference TRBV5-1 and TRBJ2-3, is as follows: KAGVTQTPRYLIKTRGQQVTLSCSPISGHRSVSWYQQTPGQGLQFLFEYFSETQRNKGNFPGRFSGRQFSNSRSEMNVSTLELGDSALYLCASSFGQDTDTQYFGPGTRLTVL.